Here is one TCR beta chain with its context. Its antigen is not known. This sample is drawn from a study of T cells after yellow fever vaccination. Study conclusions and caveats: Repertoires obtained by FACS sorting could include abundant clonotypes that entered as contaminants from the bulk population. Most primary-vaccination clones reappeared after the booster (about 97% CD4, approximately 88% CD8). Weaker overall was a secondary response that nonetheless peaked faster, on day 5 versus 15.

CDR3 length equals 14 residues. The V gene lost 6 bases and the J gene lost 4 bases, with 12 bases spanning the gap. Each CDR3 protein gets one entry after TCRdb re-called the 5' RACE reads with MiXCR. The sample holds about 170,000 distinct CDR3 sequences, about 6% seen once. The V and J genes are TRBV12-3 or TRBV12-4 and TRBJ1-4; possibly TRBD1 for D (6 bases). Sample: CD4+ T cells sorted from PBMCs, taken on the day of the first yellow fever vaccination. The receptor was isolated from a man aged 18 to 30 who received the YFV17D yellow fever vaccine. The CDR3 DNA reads TGTGCCAGCAGCGAACAGGGACTTAATGAAAAACTGTTTTTT. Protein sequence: CASSEQGLNEKLFF.